A single sample gave rise to the 27 T cell receptor beta chains below, sequenced in a study of T-cell reconstitution after alpha-beta-depleted transplantation in children. During its preparation, the TCRbeta library received unique molecular identifiers. Using its own MiXCR run on the PCR reads, TCRdb lists one record per CDR3 protein. In the table there are 210,000 or so distinct CDR3 sequences, roughly a tenth of which are singletons. Sequenced material: PBMCs from the stem cell graft donor, taken from the stem cell graft. These TCRs come from a human donor who donated a stem cell graft to a child with acute lymphoblastic leukemia.

This chain links TRBV19 with TRBJ2-5, with unresolved D. This CDR3 contains 12 residues. Germline-derived CDR1 and CDR2 are LNHDA and SQIVND (reference sequence). V was shortened by 0 bases and J by 4 bases, with 3 bases between the two germline ends. For the CDR3, the DNA is TGTGCCAGTAGTATAGACGGAGAGACCCAGTACTTC. Protein sequence: CASSIDGETQYF.

V usage is TRBV3-1 and J usage is TRBJ2-3; 7 nucleotides align to TRBD2. The length of the CDR3 is 15 residues. Germline V gene sequence: CDR1 LGHDT, CDR2 YNNKEL (reference sequence). Losses at the gene ends were 10 bases for V and 3 bases for J; bases not matched to a gene: 13. The CDR3 coding sequence is TGTGCCACCTCAAGCCAGCGGGGAGCGACAGATACGCAGTATTTT. Translation: CATSSQRGATDTQYF.

There are many counts of this clonotype. The gene calls are TRBV5-1 and TRBJ1-1; D unresolved. V was clipped by 1 base and J by 1 base, with 5 bases between them. Germline V lookup: CDR1 SGHRS, CDR2 YFSETQ. CDR3 length: 13 amino acids. In DNA form, the CDR3 reads TGCGCCAGCAGCTTGAGTAAGAACACTGAAGCTTTCTTT. As protein: CASSLSKNTEAFF.

Many counts were recorded for this clonotype. The chain is built from TRBV12-3 or TRBV12-4 and TRBJ1-1, with unresolved D. V lost 6 bases and J lost 1, with 9 bases in between. The CDR3 loop spans 13 amino acids. The CDR3 sequence is CASSPSPNTEAFF. Written as DNA, the CDR3 is TGTGCCAGCAGCCCCTCCCCGAACACTGAAGCTTTCTTT.

The chain links TRBV4-2 to TRBJ2-5, with D maybe TRBD1 (6 bases). Germline lookup yields CDR1 LGHNA and CDR2 YNFKEQ. The CDR3 consists of 15 residues. Deletions cut 0 bases from V and 4 bases from J, with 12 bases between. CDR3 region: CASSQEGIQGETQYF. DNA of the CDR3: TGTGCCAGCAGCCAAGAAGGGATACAGGGAGAGACCCAGTACTTC.

This clonotype was seen ten or more times. V is TRBV7-2 and J is TRBJ2-3, with TRBD1 identical over 7 bases. J gave up 7 bases and V 1 base, and 8 bases lay outside the gene matches. From germline, CDR1 is SGHTA and CDR2 FQGNSA. The CDR3 covers 15 residues. CDR3 DNA sequence: TGTGCCAGCAGCTTAGACGACAGGGCATGGAATACGCAGTATTTT. Translation gives CASSLDDRAWNTQYF.

This clonotype was detected ten times or more. The chain has TRBV24-1 and TRBJ2-2; tentatively, D is TRBD2 (6 bases). CDR1 is KGHDR and CDR2 is SFDVKD in the germline V gene. This CDR3 comprises 15 residues. V was shortened by 4 bases and J by 1 base, with 9 bases between the two germline ends. The CDR3 DNA is TGTGCCACCAGTGACTTGGGAGGGAACACCGGGGAGCTGTTTTTT. Translating it yields CATSDLGGNTGELFF.

This clonotype showed up just a few times. CDR3 coding DNA: TGTGCCAGCAGCTTGCCCCAGGGGAGCCGGAATTCACCCCTCCACTTT. This codes for CASSLPQGSRNSPLHF. V and J are TRBV5-6 and TRBJ1-6, with TRBD1 as a possible D gene (6 bases). Per the germline V gene, CDR1 is SGHDT and CDR2 is YYEEEE. This CDR3 spans 16 amino acids. Trimming stripped 1 base from V and 7 bases from J, with 15 bases between.

The chain has TRBV29-1 and TRBJ1-4; D remains unclear. The germline V and J ends were trimmed by 5 bases and 7 bases, with 14 bases remaining between them. Germline loops: CDR1 SQVTM, CDR2 ANQGSEA. The CDR3 length is 13 residues. The CDR3 region is CSVTLREGEKLFF. CDR3 DNA: TGCAGCGTTACTCTCAGAGAGGGTGAAAAACTGTTTTTT.

The V call is TRBV5-4, the J call TRBJ2-5, with TRBD1 matching over 7 bases. Germline-derived CDR1 and CDR2 are SGHNT and YYREEE (reference sequence). This CDR3 is 15 amino acids long. Losses at the gene ends were 4 bases for V and 1 base for J; bases not matched to a gene: 7. The CDR3 loop reads CASSPTQGVQETQYF. The CDR3 region has the DNA TGTGCCAGCAGCCCAACCCAGGGGGTCCAAGAGACCCAGTACTTC.

This clonotype appeared many times. The chain links TRBV7-9 to TRBJ1-5, with 7 bases matching TRBD1. V gave up 8 bases and J gave up 4 bases; unmatched junction bases: 8. The CDR3 contains 14 residues. In germline, CDR1 is SEHNR, CDR2 FQNEAQ (reference sequence). For the CDR3, the DNA is TGTGCCAGCGAACTCCAGGGGGGGAATCAGCCCCAGCATTTT. Translated: CASELQGGNQPQHF.

This clonotype has a count of ten or more. The V call is TRBV9, the J call TRBJ2-4, with D tentatively TRBD2 (6 bases). Germline V gene lookup returns CDR1 SGDLS and CDR2 YYNGEE. V was trimmed by 4 bases and J by 4 bases, leaving 9 bases between them. The CDR3 loop spans 13 amino acids. CDR3 in DNA: TGTGCCAGCAGCCAAGGGAGGAAAAACATTCAGTACTTC. Residues: CASSQGRKNIQYF.

The sample holds a few counts of this clonotype. The rearrangement links TRBV2 to TRBJ2-1; D assignment may be TRBD1 or TRBD2 (6 bases each). Germline CDR1 reads SNHLY; CDR2 reads FYNNEI. CDR3 length: 18 residues. Deletions cut 1 base from V and 0 bases from J, with 16 bases between. Here the CDR3 reads CASSEEATGATSYNEQFF. The CDR3 DNA reads as TGTGCCAGCAGTGAAGAAGCAACGGGGGCCACCTCCTACAATGAGCAGTTCTTC.

About this clonotype: A much larger clone is a single base away; this may be a read error. The conserved closing phenylalanine or tryptophan is absent in this CDR3, likely reflecting a read error. This chain uses TRBV12-3 or TRBV12-4 with TRBJ2-7; 8 positions match TRBD2. V was clipped by 4 bases and J by 4 bases; unmatched bases: 9. CDR3 length equals 15 residues. CDR3 sequence reads: CASSSPGSGVYEQYL. The CDR3 DNA sequence: TGTGCCAGCAGTTCCCCGGGTAGCGGGGTATACGAGCAGTACTTG.

CDR3 in DNA: TGTGCCAGCTCACCACGGTCGGGCGGAGATCTCTCTGGGGCCAACGTCCTGACTTTC. This encodes CASSPRSGGDLSGANVLTF. This sequence joins TRBV18 and TRBJ2-6; D is undetermined. Trimming left V 1 base short and J 0 bases short, with 16 bases between. Germline assignment: CDR1 KGHSH and CDR2 LQKENI. This CDR3 is 19 amino acids long.

This chain uses TRBV25-1 with TRBJ1-6, with a tentative D call TRBD1 (5 bases). CDR1 is MGHDK, CDR2 SYGVNS, per germline. This CDR3 spans 17 amino acids. The V and J ends lost 5 bases and 13 bases respectively, with 27 bases between them. CDR3 DNA sequence: TGTGCCAGCAGTACACTGAAGGAAGCAGGGCGTTTTTCCCCCCTCCACTTT. This sequence encodes CASSTLKEAGRFSPLHF.

This chain connects TRBV6-2 or TRBV6-3 to TRBJ1-5, with D possibly matching TRBD1 (5 bases). Trimming removed 8 bases from V and 11 bases from J, with 19 bases in between. The CDR3 runs 13 residues. Germline V gene lookup returns CDR1 MNHEY and CDR2 SVGEGT. CDR3 bases: TGTGCCAGCCAACTTCCAGGGACCCCAGCCCAGCATTTT. It codes for CASQLPGTPAQHF.

The chain recombines TRBV5-1 with TRBJ1-1; 10 nucleotides match TRBD1. From germline, CDR1 is SGHRS and CDR2 YFSETQ. The CDR3 is made up of 17 amino acids. J gave up 1 base and V 2 bases, and 8 bases lay outside the gene matches. The CDR3 sequence: CASSLTGTGVKNTEAFF. CDR3 in DNA: TGCGCCAGCAGCTTAACGGGGACAGGGGTAAAGAACACTGAAGCTTTCTTT. Looking up the rest from reference TRBV5-1 and TRBJ1-1 gives the full variable domain: KAGVTQTPRYLIKTRGQQVTLSCSPISGHRSVSWYQQTPGQGLQFLFEYFSETQRNKGNFPGRFSGRQFSNSRSEMNVSTLELGDSALYLCASSLTGTGVKNTEAFFGQGTRLTVV.

The chain uses TRBV15 and TRBJ2-1; 9 nucleotides match TRBD2. The CDR3 contains 16 residues. Trimming removed 2 bases from V and 6 bases from J; junction bases left unmatched: 8. From germline, CDR1 is LNHNV and CDR2 YYDKDF (reference sequence). CDR3 nucleotides: TGTGCCACCAGCAGATCCCGGACTAGCGCGGGCAATGAGCAGTTCTTC. Translated: CATSRSRTSAGNEQFF.

This chain uses TRBV7-9 with TRBJ2-1; D is uncertain. V was cut by 8 bases and J by 3 bases, with 14 bases left in between. Per the germline V gene, CDR1 is SEHNR and CDR2 is FQNEAQ (reference sequence). This CDR3 contains 14 residues. As DNA, the CDR3 is TGTGCCAGCGACTCCTCGGACGGCTACAATGAGCAGTTCTTC. Encoded protein: CASDSSDGYNEQFF.

The table lists this clonotype with a few counts. The chain carries TRBV7-6 and TRBJ2-3; 10 bases map to TRBD2. CDR3 length: 16 amino acids. The ends lost 4 bases at V and 2 bases at J; junction bases unmatched: 6. Germline values: CDR1 SGHVS, CDR2 FNYEAQ. CDR3 loop: CASSSLSGRNTDTQYF. CDR3 DNA sequence: TGTGCCAGCAGCTCCCTTAGCGGGAGGAACACAGATACGCAGTATTTT.

In this sample, this clonotype turned up a few times. The V and J genes are TRBV10-3 and TRBJ1-2; D is uncertain. With 4 bases removed from V and 0 bases from J, the gap between germline ends came to 9 bases. The CDR3 sequence is 14 residues long. Germline CDR1 and CDR2: ENHRY and SYGVKD. The CDR3 is CAISGKAANYGYTF. The CDR3 bases are TGTGCCATCAGTGGGAAGGCGGCTAACTATGGCTACACCTTC.

This clonotype showed up many times. This chain connects TRBV5-1 to TRBJ2-3; D is tentatively TRBD1 or TRBD2 (6 bases each). Germline CDR1 SGHRS, CDR2 YFSETQ. Trimming took 4 bases from V and 3 from J, leaving 18 bases between them. The CDR3 is 16 amino acids. The CDR3 loop reads CASSAGGDTGTDTQYF. The CDR3, as DNA: TGCGCCAGCAGCGCCGGAGGGGACACGGGAACAGATACGCAGTATTTT.

Only a few counts were recorded for this clonotype. The chain links TRBV12-3 or TRBV12-4 to TRBJ1-2; perhaps TRBD1 as D (6 bases). The V end was cut by 7 bases, the J end by 1 base, with 13 bases between. This CDR3 contains 14 residues. In DNA, the CDR3 is TGTGCCAGCACTTTTGGGACACGTAACTATGGCTACACCTTC. Its protein product is CASTFGTRNYGYTF.

The V gene is TRBV5-4, the J gene TRBJ1-2; D gene ambiguous. Trimming took off 0 bases at V and 7 bases at J, with 16 bases between the two ends. Germline V gene lookup returns CDR1 SGHNT and CDR2 YYREEE (reference sequence). The CDR3 consists of 15 residues. CDR3 in amino acids: CASSLVGRTNSGYTF. As DNA, the CDR3 is TGTGCCAGCAGCTTGGTCGGTCGGACGAATTCTGGCTACACCTTC.

This clonotype was detected many times. The chain uses TRBV5-1 and TRBJ2-7, with a tentative D call TRBD1 (6 bases). The CDR3 consists of 15 residues. Per the germline V gene, CDR1 is SGHRS and CDR2 is YFSETQ. V was trimmed by 4 bases and J by 2 bases, leaving 16 bases between them. CDR3 DNA sequence: TGCGCCAGCAGCGTGAACCGGGACACGACCTACGAGCAGTACTTC. This codes for CASSVNRDTTYEQYF.

This clonotype appeared a few times. This chain links TRBV5-1 with TRBJ2-2; perhaps TRBD1 as D (5 bases). Trimming removed 0 bases from V and 3 bases from J, with 12 bases in between. CDR1 and CDR2 (germline): SGHRS, YFSETQ. The CDR3 totals 16 residues. The CDR3 is CASSLEGAVDTGELFF. Here the CDR3 DNA reads TGCGCCAGCAGCTTGGAAGGGGCCGTGGACACCGGGGAGCTGTTTTTT.